The 5 T cell receptor beta chains presented below share a single source sample, sequenced in a study of T cell repertoires in cytomegalovirus infection. Their antigens are not known. TCRdb reprocessed the reads with MiXCR, giving one entry per CDR3 protein. Of 450,000 to 600,000 distinct CDR3 sequences in the sample, about two fifths were seen once. The specimen comprised cultured PBMCs, sampled from culture after CMV antigen stimulation. These receptors were taken from a human donor in good health (CMV status not recorded). Some clones in this sample may be carry-over from other donors' samples.

This sequence joins TRBV28 and TRBJ2-5, with D perhaps matching TRBD2 (6 bases). The CDR3 has 12 amino acids. Looked up from germline, CDR1 is MDHEN and CDR2 is SYDVKM. V shed 6 bases and J shed 4 bases, with 9 bases lying between them. CDR3 sequence: CASSWGVETQYF. The CDR3 coding sequence is TGTGCCAGCAGCTGGGGGGTAGAGACCCAGTACTTC.

This clonotype was seen a few times. The chain combines TRBV19 with TRBJ2-6; D not resolved. The ends were cut back, 3 bases at V and 0 bases at J, with 6 bases in the middle. Looked up from germline, CDR1 is LNHDA and CDR2 is SQIVND (reference sequence). This CDR3 region has 15 residues. CDR3: CASSITFSGANVLTF. The CDR3 DNA follows: TGTGCCAGTAGTATCACCTTCTCTGGGGCCAACGTCCTGACTTTC. Full variable domain (rest looked up from reference TRBV19 and TRBJ2-6): DGGITQSPKYLFRKEGQNVTLSCEQNLNHDAMYWYRQDPGQGLRLIYYSQIVNDFQKGDIAEGYSVSREKKESFPLTVTSAQKNPTAFYLCASSITFSGANVLTFGAGSRLTVL.

The CDR3 protein is CSASRGMDTQYF. DNA for the CDR3: TGCAGTGCTTCTCGGGGTATGGATACGCAGTATTTT. The chain couples TRBV20-1 to TRBJ2-3, with D possibly TRBD2 on 5 matching bases. Germline V CDR1 and CDR2: DFQATT, SNEGSKA (reference sequence). Trimming took 5 bases from V and 6 from J, leaving 12 bases between them. The CDR3 length is 12 residues.

The rearrangement joins TRBV15 to TRBJ2-3; 10 bases are shared with TRBD2. The CDR3 is 16 residues long. The junction had 10 bases not matched to a gene; V was cut back by 1 base and J by 9 bases. Germline V lookup: CDR1 LNHNV, CDR2 YYDKDF (reference sequence). CDR3 in DNA: TGTGCCACCAGCAGAGGTCTAGCGGGGGCCCCTGGGACGCAGTATTTT. Its protein product is CATSRGLAGAPGTQYF.

V usage is TRBV12-3 or TRBV12-4 and J usage is TRBJ2-1; D is ambiguous. This CDR3 region has 15 residues. The V and J ends lost 4 bases and 4 bases respectively, with 14 bases between them. The chain's CDR3 is CASSSTVIVYNEQFF. Written as DNA, the CDR3 is TGTGCCAGCAGTTCCACCGTTATAGTTTACAATGAGCAGTTCTTC.